This paragraph covers one T cell receptor (beta chain) sequence. Its antigen is not identified. The sample is drawn from a study of beta chain features in type 1 diabetes. Study overall: What patients shared with healthy donors was a similar profile of age, gender and cell yields. Sorted cells examined across all samples numbered about 110,000,000.

In germline, CDR1 is LGHNA, CDR2 YNFKEQ. The CDR3 sequence is 15 residues long. Trimming removed 1 base from V and 3 bases from J, with 10 bases in between. Study results and limitations: The naive, central memory and Treg TCRB repertoires looked more alike in patients than they did in healthy donors.

Sequencing targeted expressed TCRB transcripts, as all isolated RNA had been reverse transcribed. The assay was immunoSEQ multiplex PCR, and TCRdb's table has in-frame clones only and misses some. The data hold about 400,000 clones, with 10% to 15% observed a single time. The specimen was naive CD4+ T cells from blood. V gene TRBV4-2 combines with J gene TRBJ1-3, with D perhaps matching TRBD1 (6 bases). The receptor was isolated from a man between 18 and 35 years old in good health. CDR3 bases: TGTGCCAGCAGCCAAGTAAGGACAGATGGAAACACCATATATTTT. It yields the protein CASSQVRTDGNTIYF.